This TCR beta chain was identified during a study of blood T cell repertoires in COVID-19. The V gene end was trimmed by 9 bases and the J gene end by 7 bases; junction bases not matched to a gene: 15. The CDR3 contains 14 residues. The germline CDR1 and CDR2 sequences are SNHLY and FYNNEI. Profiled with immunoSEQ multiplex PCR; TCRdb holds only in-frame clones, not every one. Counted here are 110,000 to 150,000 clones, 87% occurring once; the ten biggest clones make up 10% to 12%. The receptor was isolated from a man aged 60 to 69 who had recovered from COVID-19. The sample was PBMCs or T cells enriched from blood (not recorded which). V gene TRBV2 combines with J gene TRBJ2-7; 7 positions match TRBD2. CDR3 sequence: CARVAREGGDEQYF. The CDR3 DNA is TGTGCCAGGGTAGCGAGGGAGGGCGGTGATGAGCAGTACTTC.